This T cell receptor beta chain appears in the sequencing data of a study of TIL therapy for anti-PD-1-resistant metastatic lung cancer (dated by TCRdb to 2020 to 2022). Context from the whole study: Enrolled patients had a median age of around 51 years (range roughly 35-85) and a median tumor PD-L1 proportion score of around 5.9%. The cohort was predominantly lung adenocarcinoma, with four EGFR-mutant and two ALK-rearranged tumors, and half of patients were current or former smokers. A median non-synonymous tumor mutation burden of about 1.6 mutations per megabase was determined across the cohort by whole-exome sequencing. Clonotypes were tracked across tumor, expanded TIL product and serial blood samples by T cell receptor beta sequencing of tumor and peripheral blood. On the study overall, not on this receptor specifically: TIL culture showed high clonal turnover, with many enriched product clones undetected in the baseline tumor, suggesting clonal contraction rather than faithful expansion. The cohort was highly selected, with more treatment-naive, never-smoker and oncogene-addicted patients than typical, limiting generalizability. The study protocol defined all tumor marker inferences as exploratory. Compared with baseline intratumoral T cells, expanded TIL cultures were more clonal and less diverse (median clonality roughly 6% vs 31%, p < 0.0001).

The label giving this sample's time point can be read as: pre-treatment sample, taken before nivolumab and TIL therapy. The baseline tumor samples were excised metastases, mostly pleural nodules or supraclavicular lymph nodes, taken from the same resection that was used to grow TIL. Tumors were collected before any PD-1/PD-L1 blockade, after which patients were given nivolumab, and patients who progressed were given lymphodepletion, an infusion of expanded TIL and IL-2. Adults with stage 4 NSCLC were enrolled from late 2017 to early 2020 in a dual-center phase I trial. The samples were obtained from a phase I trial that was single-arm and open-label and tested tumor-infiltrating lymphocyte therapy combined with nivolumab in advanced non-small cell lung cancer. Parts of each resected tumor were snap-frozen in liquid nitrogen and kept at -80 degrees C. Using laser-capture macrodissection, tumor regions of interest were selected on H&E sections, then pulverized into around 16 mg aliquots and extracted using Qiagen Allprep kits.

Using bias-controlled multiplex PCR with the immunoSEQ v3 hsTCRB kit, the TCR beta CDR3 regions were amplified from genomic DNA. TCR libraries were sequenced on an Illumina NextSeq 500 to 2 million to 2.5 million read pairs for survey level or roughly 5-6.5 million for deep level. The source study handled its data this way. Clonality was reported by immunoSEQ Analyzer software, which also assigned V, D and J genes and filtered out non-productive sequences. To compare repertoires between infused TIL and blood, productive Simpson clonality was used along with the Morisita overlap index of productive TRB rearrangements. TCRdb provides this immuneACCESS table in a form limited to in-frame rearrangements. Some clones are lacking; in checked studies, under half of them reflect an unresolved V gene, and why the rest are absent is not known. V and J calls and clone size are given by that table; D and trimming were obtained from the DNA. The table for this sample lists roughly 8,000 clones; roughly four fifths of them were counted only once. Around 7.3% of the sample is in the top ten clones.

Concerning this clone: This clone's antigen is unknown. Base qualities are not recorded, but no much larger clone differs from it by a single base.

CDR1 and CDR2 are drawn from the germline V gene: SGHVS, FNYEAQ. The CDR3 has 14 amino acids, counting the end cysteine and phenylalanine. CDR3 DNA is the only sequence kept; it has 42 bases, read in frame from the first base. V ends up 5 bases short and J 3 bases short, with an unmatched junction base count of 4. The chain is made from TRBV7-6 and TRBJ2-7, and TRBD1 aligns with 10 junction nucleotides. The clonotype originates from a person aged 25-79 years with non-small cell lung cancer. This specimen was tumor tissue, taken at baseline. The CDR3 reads CASSVGQGLYEQYF. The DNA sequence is TGTGCCAGCAGCGTGGGACAGGGGCTCTACGAGCAGTACTTC.